This T cell receptor (beta chain) was recovered during a study of blood T cells in healthy people across ages. With a J-beta primer mix and a sample-barcoded 5' primer, a second PCR ran roughly 6 to 11 cycles. Via MiXCR, TCRdb re-called the 5' RACE reads, giving one row per CDR3 protein. This table holds roughly 1.6 million distinct CDR3 sequences, roughly 32% found once. This CDR3 region has 15 residues. Germline CDR1 and CDR2: KGHSH and LQKENI. After removal of 4 bases from V and 6 bases from J, the junction contained 11 bases not matched to a gene. Sequenced material: blood. This rearrangement joins TRBV18 to TRBJ1-1; 7 bases agree with TRBD1. The receptor's source is a young woman in good health. CDR3 nucleotides: TGTGCCAGCTCACATGGGAACAGGGGAGTTTCTGAAGCTTTCTTT. As protein: CASSHGNRGVSEAFF.